This entry concerns a single T cell receptor (beta chain). Its matching antigen is unknown. These data originate in a study of response to subunit inactivated influenza vaccine. Study findings and constraints: The authors suggested that every seasonal influenza vaccination recruits few new T cells.

TCRdb reprocessed the RT-PCR reads via MiXCR and lists one record per CDR3 protein. This sample has roughly 460,000 distinct CDR3 sequences; approximately 9.9% occur once, and the top ten carry approximately 12%. Unmatched junction bases numbered 3, after V lost 1 base and J lost 6 bases. The CDR3 totals 14 residues. Per the germline V gene, CDR1 is SGHTA and CDR2 is FQGNSA. This clonotype originated in a man aged 50 to 59 who received an inactivated influenza vaccine. Sequenced here: PBMCs from blood, sampled 45 days after vaccination. The chain employs TRBV7-2 and TRBJ2-5; 9 nucleotides match TRBD1. CDR3 protein: CASSLVQGAKTQYF. The CDR3 nucleotides read TGTGCCAGCAGCTTAGTACAGGGGGCAAAGACCCAGTACTTC.